Here is one T cell receptor (beta chain) with its context. Its matching antigen is unknown. CDR3 length: 13 residues. The germline gives CDR1 MNHEY, CDR2 SVGAGI. Trimming pared 8 bases from V and 0 bases from J, leaving 7 bases between. This specimen belongs to a study of T cell responses to AZD1222 COVID-19 vaccine. Study results and caveats: As reported, nearly half of all spike-specific TCRs target variant regions that are unmutated.

Measured with immunoSEQ multiplex PCR; TCRdb has only the in-frame clones, and not every one. The repertoire holds under 150,000 clones, with 90% as singletons. Combined were second doses at about 4 or about 12 weeks. Sequenced material: peripheral blood, taken 28 days after the second AZD1222 dose. This receptor was obtained from an adult who received the AZD1222 COVID-19 vaccine. The rearrangement links TRBV6-5 to TRBJ2-2, with D uncertain. The CDR3 sequence is CASEDPNTGELFF. The DNA of the CDR3 is TGTGCCAGCGAGGACCCGAACACCGGGGAGCTGTTTTTT.